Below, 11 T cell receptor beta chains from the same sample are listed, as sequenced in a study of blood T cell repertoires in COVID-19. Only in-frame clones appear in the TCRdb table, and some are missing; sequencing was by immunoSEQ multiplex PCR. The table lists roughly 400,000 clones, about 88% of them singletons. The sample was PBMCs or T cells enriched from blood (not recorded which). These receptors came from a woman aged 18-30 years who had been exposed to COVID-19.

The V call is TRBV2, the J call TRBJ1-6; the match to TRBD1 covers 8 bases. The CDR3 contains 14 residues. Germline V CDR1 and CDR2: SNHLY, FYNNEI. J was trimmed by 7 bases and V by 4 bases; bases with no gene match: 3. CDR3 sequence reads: CASSAGQGNSPLHF. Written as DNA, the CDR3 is TGTGCCAGCAGTGCCGGACAGGGAAATTCACCCCTCCACTTT.

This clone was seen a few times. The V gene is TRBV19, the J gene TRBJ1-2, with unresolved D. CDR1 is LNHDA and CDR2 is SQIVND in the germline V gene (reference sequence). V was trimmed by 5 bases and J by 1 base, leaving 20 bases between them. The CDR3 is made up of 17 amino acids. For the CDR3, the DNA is TGTGCCAGTAGTCCGCTAGTATTGGACTTCCGTAACTATGGCTACACCTTC. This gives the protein CASSPLVLDFRNYGYTF. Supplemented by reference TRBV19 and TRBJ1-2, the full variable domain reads DGGITQSPKYLFRKEGQNVTLSCEQNLNHDAMYWYRQDPGQGLRLIYYSQIVNDFQKGDIAEGYSVSREKKESFPLTVTSAQKNPTAFYLCASSPLVLDFRNYGYTFGSGTRLTVV.

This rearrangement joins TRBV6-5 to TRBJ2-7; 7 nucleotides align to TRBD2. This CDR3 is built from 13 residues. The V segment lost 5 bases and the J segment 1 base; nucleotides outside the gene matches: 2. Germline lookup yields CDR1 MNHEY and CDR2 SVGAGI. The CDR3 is CASSRLASYEQYF. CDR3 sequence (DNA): TGTGCCAGCAGTCGACTAGCTTCCTACGAGCAGTACTTC.

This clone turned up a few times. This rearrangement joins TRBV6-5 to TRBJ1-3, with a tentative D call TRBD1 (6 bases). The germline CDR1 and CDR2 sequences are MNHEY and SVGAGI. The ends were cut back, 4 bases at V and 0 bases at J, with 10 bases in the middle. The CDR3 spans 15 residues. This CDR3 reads CASSSGQVSGNTIYF. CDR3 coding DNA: TGTGCCAGCAGTTCGGGACAAGTCTCTGGAAACACCATATATTTT.

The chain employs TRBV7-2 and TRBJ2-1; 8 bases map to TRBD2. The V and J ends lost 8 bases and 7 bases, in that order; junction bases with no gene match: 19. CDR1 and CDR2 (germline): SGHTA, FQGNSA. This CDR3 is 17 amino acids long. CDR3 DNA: TGTGCCAGCGTTTTATCCCCAAGCGGGGGAAATATTAATGAGCAGTTCTTC. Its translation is CASVLSPSGGNINEQFF.

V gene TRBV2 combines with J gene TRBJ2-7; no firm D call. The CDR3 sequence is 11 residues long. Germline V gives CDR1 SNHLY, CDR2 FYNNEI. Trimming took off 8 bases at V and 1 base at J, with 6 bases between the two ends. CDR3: CASPLSYEQYF. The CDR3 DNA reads TGTGCCAGCCCCCTGTCCTACGAGCAGTACTTC.

The DNA of the CDR3 is TGCGCCAGCAGCGCTGGTCCAAGCTGGGATACGCAGTATTTT. The encoded protein is CASSAGPSWDTQYF. The V and J genes are TRBV5-1 and TRBJ2-3; D uncertain. Trimming removed 4 bases at V and 6 bases at J, with 15 bases between. Germline V lookup: CDR1 SGHRS, CDR2 YFSETQ. The CDR3 consists of 14 residues.

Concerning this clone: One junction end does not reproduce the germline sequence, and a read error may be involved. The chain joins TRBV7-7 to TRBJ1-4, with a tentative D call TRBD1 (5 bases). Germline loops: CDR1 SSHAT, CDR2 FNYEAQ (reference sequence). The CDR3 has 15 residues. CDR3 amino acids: CASSLTGGMGEKLFF. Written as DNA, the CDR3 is TGTGCTAGCAGCTTAACAGGAGGGATGGGCGAAAAACTGTTTTTT.

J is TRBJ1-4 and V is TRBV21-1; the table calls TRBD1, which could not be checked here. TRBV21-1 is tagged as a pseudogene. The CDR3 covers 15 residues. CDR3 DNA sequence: TGTGCCAGCAGCCGTAGGTGGGCCAAGGTTGAAAAACTGTTTTTT. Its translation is CASSRRWAKVEKLFF.

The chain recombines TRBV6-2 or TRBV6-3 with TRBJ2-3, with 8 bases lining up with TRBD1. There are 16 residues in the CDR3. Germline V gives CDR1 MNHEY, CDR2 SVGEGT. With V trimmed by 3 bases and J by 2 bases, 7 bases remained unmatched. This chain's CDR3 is CASSYGGTGYTDTQYF. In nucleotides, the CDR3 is TGTGCCAGCAGTTATGGTGGGACAGGTTACACAGATACGCAGTATTTT.

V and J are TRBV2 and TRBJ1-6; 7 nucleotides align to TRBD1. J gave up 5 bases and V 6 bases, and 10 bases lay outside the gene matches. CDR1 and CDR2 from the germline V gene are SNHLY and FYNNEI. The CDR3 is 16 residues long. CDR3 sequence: CASRPDRFTHNSPLHF. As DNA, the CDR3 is TGTGCCAGCAGACCGGACAGGTTTACGCATAATTCACCCCTCCACTTT.